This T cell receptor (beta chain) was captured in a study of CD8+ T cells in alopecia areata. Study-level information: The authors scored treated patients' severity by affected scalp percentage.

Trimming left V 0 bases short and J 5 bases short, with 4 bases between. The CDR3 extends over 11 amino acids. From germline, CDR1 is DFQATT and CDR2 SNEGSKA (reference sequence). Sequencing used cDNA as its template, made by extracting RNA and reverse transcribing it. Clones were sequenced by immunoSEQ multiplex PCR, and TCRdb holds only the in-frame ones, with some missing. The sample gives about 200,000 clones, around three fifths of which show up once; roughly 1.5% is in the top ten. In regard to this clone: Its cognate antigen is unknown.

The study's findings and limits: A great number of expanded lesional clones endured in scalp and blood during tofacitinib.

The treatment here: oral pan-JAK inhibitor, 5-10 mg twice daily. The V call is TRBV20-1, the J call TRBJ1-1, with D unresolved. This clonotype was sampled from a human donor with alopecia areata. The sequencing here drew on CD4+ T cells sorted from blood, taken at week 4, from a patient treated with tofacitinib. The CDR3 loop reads CSAREWTEAFF. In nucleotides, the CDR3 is TGCAGTGCTAGAGAATGGACTGAAGCTTTCTTT.